This TCR beta chain comes out of a study of cytomegalovirus exposure and HLA in healthy donors. Trimming took off 0 bases at V and 8 bases at J, with 16 bases between the two ends. Germline CDR1 and CDR2: LGHNA and YSLEER. There are 16 residues in the CDR3. A multiplex PCR was run with 60 Vbeta primers and 13 Jbeta primers. The repertoire was sequenced with immunoSEQ multiplex PCR; TCRdb's copy has only in-frame clones and lacks some. In the table there are about 110,000 clones, roughly two thirds of which are singletons. For this clone: Its antigen is unknown.

Broader study findings: A few CMV-associated chains proved CMV antigen-specific in vitro.

J is TRBJ1-4 and V is TRBV4-3; possible D gene TRBD1, 6 bases. Material for sequencing was PBMCs. The TCR was taken from a woman in her thirties in good health and CMV-seronegative. CDR3: CASSQEPPGATEKLFF. CDR3 nucleotide sequence: TGCGCCAGCAGCCAAGAGCCCCCAGGGGCGACAGAAAAACTGTTTTTT.